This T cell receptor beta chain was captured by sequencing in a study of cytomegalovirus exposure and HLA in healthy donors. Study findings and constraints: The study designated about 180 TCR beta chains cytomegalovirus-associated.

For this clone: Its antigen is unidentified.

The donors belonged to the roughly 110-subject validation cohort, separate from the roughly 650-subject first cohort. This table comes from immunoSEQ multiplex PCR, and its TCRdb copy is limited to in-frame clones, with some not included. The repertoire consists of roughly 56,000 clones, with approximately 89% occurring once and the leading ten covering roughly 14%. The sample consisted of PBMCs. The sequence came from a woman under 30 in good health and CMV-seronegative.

CDR3 in amino acids: CASSPLQGHSTDTQYF. DNA of the CDR3: TGTGCCAGCAGCCCTCTCCAGGGACATAGCACAGATACGCAGTATTTT. This rearrangement joins TRBV9 to TRBJ2-3; possible D gene TRBD1, 6 bases. V was trimmed by 4 bases and J by 0 bases, leaving 15 bases between them. Looked up from germline, CDR1 is SGDLS and CDR2 is YYNGEE. CDR3 size: 16 residues.